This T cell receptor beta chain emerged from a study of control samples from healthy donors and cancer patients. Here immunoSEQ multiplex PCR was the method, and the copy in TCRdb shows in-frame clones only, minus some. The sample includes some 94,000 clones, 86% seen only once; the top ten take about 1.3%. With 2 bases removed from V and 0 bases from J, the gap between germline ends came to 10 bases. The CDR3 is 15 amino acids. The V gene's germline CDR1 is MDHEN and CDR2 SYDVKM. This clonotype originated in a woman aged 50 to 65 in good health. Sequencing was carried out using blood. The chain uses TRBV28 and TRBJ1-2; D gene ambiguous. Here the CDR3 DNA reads TGTGCCAGCAGTTTAGGTGGTGGTACTAACTATGGCTACACCTTC. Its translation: CASSLGGGTNYGYTF.